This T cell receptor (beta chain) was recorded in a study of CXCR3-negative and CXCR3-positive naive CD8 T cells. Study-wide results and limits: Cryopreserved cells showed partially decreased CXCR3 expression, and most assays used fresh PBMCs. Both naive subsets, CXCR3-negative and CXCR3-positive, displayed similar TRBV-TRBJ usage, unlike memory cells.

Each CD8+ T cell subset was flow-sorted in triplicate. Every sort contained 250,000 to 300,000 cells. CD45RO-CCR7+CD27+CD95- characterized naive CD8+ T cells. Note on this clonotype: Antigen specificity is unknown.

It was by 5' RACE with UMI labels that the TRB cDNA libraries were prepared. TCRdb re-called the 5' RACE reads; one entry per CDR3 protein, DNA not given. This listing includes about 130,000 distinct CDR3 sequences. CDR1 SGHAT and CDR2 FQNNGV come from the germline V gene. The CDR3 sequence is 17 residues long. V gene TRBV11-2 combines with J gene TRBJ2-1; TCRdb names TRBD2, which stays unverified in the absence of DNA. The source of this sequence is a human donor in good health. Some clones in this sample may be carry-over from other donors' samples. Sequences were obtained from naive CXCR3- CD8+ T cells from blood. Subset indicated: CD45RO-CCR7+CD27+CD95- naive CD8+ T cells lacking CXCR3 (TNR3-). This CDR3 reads CASSTFLLREGFNEQFF.